These T cell receptor beta chains were read from a single sample in a study of response to subunit inactivated influenza vaccine. TCRdb processed the RT-PCR reads anew with MiXCR; each CDR3 protein has one entry. The sample contains approximately 250,000 distinct CDR3 sequences, roughly an eighth of which appear only once. This material consisted of non-naive T cells sorted from PBMCs, taken roughly 15 days before vaccination. These receptors were taken from a man in his fifties or sixties who received an inactivated influenza vaccine. CDR3s include the opening cysteine and the closing phenylalanine or tryptophan. Fields, in order: V gene, D gene, J gene, clone size, CDR3 DNA, CDR3 protein. A D gene is named only where the DNA matches it firmly. Clone sizes are given selectively: once, few, many, or a class where the clone is expanded.

>TRBV6-2/TRBV6-3|TRBD1|TRBJ1-2|few
TGTGCCAGCGGGTCCGGGACAGTCATTGACTATGGCTACACCTTC
CASGSGTVIDYGYTF
>TRBV28|NA|TRBJ2-2|NA
TGTGCCAGCAGTGGGAATGCCGGGGAGCTGTTTTTT
CASSGNAGELFF
>TRBV3-1|NA|TRBJ2-7|many
TGTGCCAGCAGGGACCAACACACCTACGAGCAGTACTTC
CASRDQHTYEQYF
>TRBV18|NA|TRBJ1-5|few
TGTGCCAGCTCAGCTGATTGGGGGGGTCAGCCCCAGCATTTT
CASSADWGGQPQHF
>TRBV15|NA|TRBJ2-4|few
TGTGCCACCAGCAGAGCGTTGGCCTTGGGGAGAGCGGACCTAAACATTCAGTACTTC
CATSRALALGRADLNIQYF
>TRBV7-2|TRBD2|TRBJ2-5|NA
TGTGCCAGCAGCCCAGTAGCGGGAGGGTTTTCCCAAGAGACCCAGTACTTC
CASSPVAGGFSQETQYF
>TRBV12-3/TRBV12-4|TRBD1|TRBJ2-7|NA
TGTGCCAGCAGTTTGCGACTGGGACAGAACTACGAGCAGTACTTC
CASSLRLGQNYEQYF
>TRBV11-2|TRBD2|TRBJ2-7|few
TGTGCCAGCAGCTTAGTTGGTGGACTAGCGGGCGCCACTCCCTACGAGCAGTACTTC
CASSLVGGLAGATPYEQYF
>TRBV6-5|TRBD1|TRBJ2-1|many
TGTGCCAGCAGTTGGGACAGGTACAATGAGCAGTTCTTC
CASSWDRYNEQFF
>TRBV9|NA|TRBJ2-5|few
TGTGCCAGCAGCGTAGATTGGGGAGAGGAGACCCAGTACTTC
CASSVDWGEETQYF
>TRBV5-6|NA|TRBJ2-5|many
TGTGCCAGCAGTTTTGTGGAGACCCAGTACTTC
CASSFVETQYF
>TRBV20-1|NA|TRBJ2-1|many
TGCAGTGCTAGGGATGGACGGCGGGGTGCCCACAATGAGCAGTTCTTC
CSARDGRRGAHNEQFF
>TRBV7-2|NA|TRBJ2-3|few
TGTGCCAGCAGCTTAGAGGCTGCCTACACAGATACGCAGTATTTT
CASSLEAAYTDTQYF
>TRBV20-1|TRBD2|TRBJ2-1|few
TGCAGGCCGGGGAGGGCAACCTACAATGAGCAGTTCTTC
CRPGRATYNEQFF